A selection of T cell receptor beta chains follows, all from one sample in a study of blood T cell repertoires in COVID-19. TCRdb's copy holds only in-frame clones and misses some; the assay was immunoSEQ multiplex PCR. The sample has about 360,000 clones; 80% to 90% are singletons. Source material: peripheral blood. These receptors came from a woman between 55 and 75 years old with COVID-19, enrolled during active disease. Each CDR3 is given with its conserved first and last residue. D genes are given only for firm matches. Expanded clones get a size class; other rows say once, few or many, or leave the size out.

D gene: -
J gene: TRBJ1-5
V gene: TRBV25-1
clone size: -
CDR3 protein: CASSEGGYRGNQPQHF
CDR3 DNA: TGTGCCAGCAGTGAGGGAGGGTATAGGGGCAATCAGCCCCAGCATTTT

D gene: TRBD1
J gene: TRBJ1-2
V gene: TRBV14
clone size: -
CDR3 protein: CASSQDSRGVGGYTF
CDR3 DNA: TGTGCCAGCAGCCAAGATAGCAGGGGGGTTGGTGGCTACACCTTC

D gene: TRBD1
J gene: TRBJ1-3
V gene: TRBV29-1
clone size: -
CDR3 protein: CSVVYGTGGGNTIYF
CDR3 DNA: TGCAGCGTTGTCTACGGGACAGGTGGCGGAAACACCATATATTTT

D gene: -
J gene: TRBJ2-2
V gene: TRBV5-4
clone size: -
CDR3 protein: CASSSPGKNTGELFF
CDR3 DNA: TGTGCCAGCAGCTCTCCGGGAAAGAACACCGGGGAGCTGTTTTTT

D gene: TRBD2
J gene: TRBJ2-1
V gene: TRBV19
clone size: -
CDR3 protein: CASSLAGGEGGEQFF
CDR3 DNA: TGTGCCAGTAGTCTAGCGGGGGGCGAGGGTGGTGAGCAGTTCTTC

D gene: TRBD1
J gene: TRBJ1-2
V gene: TRBV19
clone size: -
CDR3 protein: CASEAGGQGAVLYGYTF
CDR3 DNA: TGTGCCAGCGAAGCCGGAGGCCAGGGGGCAGTTCTCTATGGCTACACCTTC

D gene: TRBD1
J gene: TRBJ1-1
V gene: TRBV12-3/TRBV12-4
clone size: -
CDR3 protein: CASSPDRVLAFF
CDR3 DNA: TGTGCCAGCAGCCCCGACAGGGTTTTGGCTTTCTTT

D gene: TRBD1
J gene: TRBJ1-1
V gene: TRBV10-3
clone size: -
CDR3 protein: CAISTGTGKRNTEAFF
CDR3 DNA: TGTGCCATCAGTACCGGGACAGGGAAACGGAACACTGAAGCTTTCTTT

D gene: TRBD1
J gene: TRBJ1-2
V gene: TRBV4-1
clone size: -
CDR3 protein: CASSQVEGAAYGYTF
CDR3 DNA: TGCGCCAGCAGCCAAGTTGAGGGGGCTGCCTATGGCTACACCTTC

D gene: TRBD1
J gene: TRBJ1-1
V gene: TRBV5-4
clone size: -
CDR3 protein: CASSHRQGALVEAFF
CDR3 DNA: TGTGCCAGCAGCCACCGACAGGGGGCTTTAGTAGAAGCTTTCTTT

D gene: -
J gene: TRBJ2-5
V gene: TRBV6-2/TRBV6-3
clone size: -
CDR3 protein: CASSPWAGSGQETQYF
CDR3 DNA: TGTGCCAGCAGTCCGTGGGCGGGCAGCGGTCAAGAGACCCAGTACTTC

D gene: TRBD2
J gene: TRBJ2-7
V gene: TRBV6-2/TRBV6-3
clone size: -
CDR3 protein: CASSYLAGGLYEQYF
CDR3 DNA: TGTGCCAGCAGTTACTTGGCGGGGGGGTTGTACGAGCAGTACTTC

D gene: -
J gene: TRBJ2-7
V gene: TRBV4-1
clone size: -
CDR3 protein: CASSQDRGQGYSYEQYF
CDR3 DNA: TGCGCCAGCAGCCAAGATAGAGGACAAGGATACTCCTACGAGCAGTACTTC

D gene: -
J gene: TRBJ1-1
V gene: TRBV3-1/TRBV3-2
clone size: -
CDR3 protein: CASSLSVAGGEAFF
CDR3 DNA: TGTGCCAGCAGCCTAAGCGTAGCGGGGGGTGAAGCTTTCTTT

D gene: -
J gene: TRBJ2-6
V gene: TRBV7-3
clone size: -
CDR3 protein: CASSLTRGRLRSGANVLTF
CDR3 DNA: TGTGCCAGCAGCTTAACGCGAGGAAGGCTGCGCTCTGGGGCCAACGTCCTGACTTTC

D gene: TRBD2
J gene: TRBJ2-7
V gene: TRBV7-6
clone size: once
CDR3 protein: CASSVGLAGVVGQYF
CDR3 DNA: TGTGCCAGCAGCGTCGGACTAGCCGGAGTCGTCGGGCAGTACTTC

D gene: TRBD1
J gene: TRBJ1-2
V gene: TRBV5-1
clone size: -
CDR3 protein: CASSTRTGDSYGYTF
CDR3 DNA: TGCGCCAGCAGCACCCGGACAGGGGACAGCTATGGCTACACCTTC

D gene: TRBD2
J gene: TRBJ2-7
V gene: TRBV30
clone size: -
CDR3 protein: CAWSGRDWGGYEQYF
CDR3 DNA: TGTGCCTGGAGTGGCAGGGATTGGGGGGGCTACGAGCAGTACTTC

D gene: TRBD2
J gene: TRBJ2-3
V gene: TRBV4-1
clone size: -
CDR3 protein: CASSQLAGAPDTQYF
CDR3 DNA: TGCGCCAGCAGCCAATTAGCGGGGGCCCCAGATACGCAGTATTTT

D gene: -
J gene: TRBJ1-1
V gene: TRBV7-9
clone size: -
CDR3 protein: CASSLLRSVNTEAFF
CDR3 DNA: TGTGCCAGCAGCTTATTACGTAGTGTGAACACTGAAGCTTTCTTT

D gene: -
J gene: TRBJ1-3
V gene: TRBV5-4
clone size: -
CDR3 protein: CASSLDIGNTIYF
CDR3 DNA: TGTGCCAGCAGCCTGGACATAGGAAACACCATATATTTT

D gene: -
J gene: TRBJ2-2
V gene: TRBV27
clone size: -
CDR3 protein: CASSGGLGGGELFF
CDR3 DNA: TGTGCCAGCAGTGGAGGACTAGGGGGCGGGGAGCTGTTTTTT

D gene: TRBD1
J gene: TRBJ2-4
V gene: TRBV6-5
clone size: -
CDR3 protein: CASSYSGQGPQNIQYF
CDR3 DNA: TGTGCCAGCAGTTACTCCGGACAGGGTCCCCAAAACATTCAGTACTTC

D gene: -
J gene: TRBJ2-3
V gene: TRBV7-8
clone size: -
CDR3 protein: CASVLEGTDTQYF
CDR3 DNA: TGTGCCAGCGTTTTAGAAGGCACAGATACGCAGTATTTT

D gene: -
J gene: TRBJ1-1
V gene: TRBV21-1
clone size: -
CDR3 protein: CASSKRDRTDTEAFF
CDR3 DNA: TGTGCCAGCAGCAAGCGGGACAGAACAGACACTGAAGCTTTCTTT

D gene: -
J gene: TRBJ1-3
V gene: TRBV25-1
clone size: -
CDR3 protein: CASSGDTDSGNTIYF
CDR3 DNA: TGTGCCAGCAGTGGGGACACTGACTCTGGAAACACCATATATTTT

D gene: TRBD2
J gene: TRBJ2-3
V gene: TRBV11-2
clone size: -
CDR3 protein: CASSLGASGGAPDTQYF
CDR3 DNA: TGTGCCAGCAGCTTAGGGGCTAGCGGGGGGGCCCCAGATACGCAGTATTTT

D gene: -
J gene: TRBJ2-2
V gene: TRBV14
clone size: -
CDR3 protein: CASSQDQGRLGSGELFF
CDR3 DNA: TGTGCCAGCAGCCAAGATCAAGGGAGGTTAGGTTCCGGGGAGCTGTTTTTT

D gene: TRBD2
J gene: TRBJ2-1
V gene: TRBV7-2
clone size: -
CDR3 protein: CASSTPSGAQSSYNEQFF
CDR3 DNA: TGTGCCAGCAGCACCCCTAGCGGAGCACAAAGCTCCTACAATGAGCAGTTCTTC

D gene: TRBD1
J gene: TRBJ2-2
V gene: TRBV5-4
clone size: -
CDR3 protein: CASSLWDRGTGELFF
CDR3 DNA: TGTGCCAGCAGCTTGTGGGACAGGGGTACCGGGGAGCTGTTTTTT

D gene: -
J gene: TRBJ1-5
V gene: TRBV10-2
clone size: once
CDR3 protein: CASSPGLDNQPQHF
CDR3 DNA: TGCGCCAGCAGCCCGGGACTGGACAATCAGCCCCAGCATTTT

D gene: -
J gene: TRBJ1-1
V gene: TRBV10-3
clone size: -
CDR3 protein: CATDSREGTEAFF
CDR3 DNA: TGTGCCACAGACTCCAGGGAGGGGACTGAAGCTTTCTTT

D gene: -
J gene: TRBJ2-1
V gene: TRBV11-2
clone size: -
CDR3 protein: CASSLRTGSLTYNEQFF
CDR3 DNA: TGTGCCAGCAGCTTAAGAACCGGGTCGTTGACCTACAATGAGCAGTTCTTC

D gene: -
J gene: TRBJ2-2
V gene: TRBV9
clone size: -
CDR3 protein: CASSVDREGTGELFF
CDR3 DNA: TGTGCCAGCAGCGTGGACAGGGAGGGTACCGGGGAGCTGTTTTTT

D gene: -
J gene: TRBJ2-2
V gene: TRBV11-3
clone size: many
CDR3 protein: CASSQGMGFGGELFF
CDR3 DNA: TGTGCCAGCAGTCAGGGCATGGGGTTTGGCGGGGAGCTGTTTTTT

D gene: -
J gene: TRBJ1-2
V gene: TRBV12-5
clone size: -
CDR3 protein: CASGLSRVYGYTF
CDR3 DNA: TGTGCTAGTGGTTTGAGCAGGGTGTATGGCTACACCTTC

D gene: -
J gene: TRBJ1-5
V gene: TRBV19
clone size: once
CDR3 protein: CASRRQTNQPQHF
CDR3 DNA: TGTGCCAGTAGAAGACAGACCAATCAGCCCCAGCATTTT

D gene: -
J gene: TRBJ2-5
V gene: TRBV7-2
clone size: -
CDR3 protein: CASSPPGTSETQYF
CDR3 DNA: TGTGCCAGCAGCCCCCCCGGGACTTCAGAGACCCAGTACTTC

D gene: -
J gene: TRBJ2-7
V gene: TRBV29-1
clone size: -
CDR3 protein: CSVADTRSYEQYF
CDR3 DNA: TGCAGCGTCGCTGACACCCGCTCCTACGAGCAGTACTTC

D gene: TRBD1
J gene: TRBJ2-2
V gene: TRBV11-3
clone size: -
CDR3 protein: CASSSRDRGGGELFF
CDR3 DNA: TGTGCCAGCAGCTCCCGGGACAGGGGTGGCGGGGAGCTGTTTTTT

D gene: TRBD1
J gene: TRBJ1-1
V gene: TRBV18
clone size: -
CDR3 protein: CASSTDRVTEAFF
CDR3 DNA: TGTGCCAGCTCAACTGACAGGGTCACTGAAGCTTTCTTT

D gene: -
J gene: TRBJ1-2
V gene: TRBV11-1
clone size: -
CDR3 protein: CASSLAPGQRDIYGYTF
CDR3 DNA: TGTGCCAGCAGCTTAGCCCCCGGACAGCGAGATATCTATGGCTACACCTTC

D gene: -
J gene: TRBJ1-4
V gene: TRBV7-9
clone size: -
CDR3 protein: CASSLTWGPTNEKLFF
CDR3 DNA: TGTGCCAGCAGCTTGACCTGGGGGCCTACTAATGAAAAACTGTTTTTT

D gene: -
J gene: TRBJ1-5
V gene: TRBV30
clone size: -
CDR3 protein: CAWGMTVNQPQHF
CDR3 DNA: TGTGCCTGGGGCATGACAGTCAATCAGCCCCAGCATTTT

D gene: TRBD2
J gene: TRBJ2-1
V gene: TRBV7-6
clone size: -
CDR3 protein: CASSLGAGGPLAEQFF
CDR3 DNA: TGTGCCAGCAGCTTAGGAGCGGGGGGGCCTCTCGCTGAGCAGTTCTTC

D gene: TRBD1
J gene: TRBJ1-1
V gene: TRBV7-8
clone size: -
CDR3 protein: CASSLSRTGGKTEAFF
CDR3 DNA: TGTGCCAGCAGCTTATCCCGGACAGGGGGAAAAACTGAAGCTTTCTTT

D gene: TRBD2
J gene: TRBJ2-7
V gene: TRBV27
clone size: -
CDR3 protein: CASSLMAGGVHGVGEQYF
CDR3 DNA: TGTGCCAGCAGTTTAATGGCGGGGGGCGTCCACGGAGTAGGCGAGCAGTACTTC

D gene: -
J gene: TRBJ1-1
V gene: TRBV9
clone size: few
CDR3 protein: CASSPRQLMNTEAFF
CDR3 DNA: TGTGCCAGCAGCCCCAGACAACTCATGAACACTGAAGCTTTCTTT